One and the same sample provided the 9 T cell receptor beta chains below, sequenced in a study of blood T cell repertoires in COVID-19. Only in-frame clones appear in the TCRdb table, and some are missing; sequencing was by immunoSEQ multiplex PCR. Among 150,000 to 200,000 clones listed, about 92% were seen once. Sequencing was done on a sample of peripheral blood. The source of these receptors is a woman aged 60-75 years with COVID-19, enrolled during active disease.

This chain joins TRBV6-5 and TRBJ2-3; D gene uncertain. In germline, CDR1 is MNHEY, CDR2 SVGAGI. Trimming stripped 2 bases from V and 0 bases from J, with 6 bases between. The CDR3 length is 14 residues. The CDR3: CASSYGRSTDTQYF. The CDR3, as DNA: TGTGCCAGCAGTTACGGCAGGAGCACAGATACGCAGTATTTT.

The genes are TRBV2 and TRBJ1-3; the D is unclear. This CDR3 has 14 residues. The V gene's germline CDR1 is SNHLY and CDR2 FYNNEI. With 0 bases removed from V and 0 bases from J, the gap between germline ends came to 3 bases. The DNA of the CDR3 is TGTGCCAGCAGTGAAGCCAGCTCTGGAAACACCATATATTTT. Translated, it gives CASSEASSGNTIYF.

The chain links TRBV6-2 or TRBV6-3 to TRBJ1-2; D is unclear. Germline V CDR1 and CDR2: MNHEY, SVGEGT. V lost 0 bases, J lost 4 bases, and 12 bases lay in between. CDR3 length: 15 amino acids. The CDR3 sequence is CASSYSSVFRYGYTF. In nucleotides, the CDR3 is TGTGCCAGCAGTTACTCGTCCGTGTTTCGCTATGGCTACACCTTC.

The V and J genes are TRBV5-3 and TRBJ1-2, with 11 nucleotides matching TRBD1. TRBV5-3 is an ORF, with its function uncertain. The CDR3 length is 15 residues. Losses at the gene ends were 1 base for V and 8 bases for J; bases not matched to a gene: 7. The CDR3 reads CARSLFGQGAKGYTF. The CDR3 DNA follows: TGTGCCAGAAGCTTGTTTGGACAGGGGGCGAAGGGCTACACCTTC.

The CDR3 nucleotides are TGTGCCAGCAGCCAAGGCCAGGGAAGCGCTGAAGCTTTCTTT. Translated: CASSQGQGSAEAFF. The chain joins TRBV4-2 to TRBJ1-1; perhaps TRBD1 as D (5 bases). The V gene lost 1 base and the J gene lost 6 bases, with 12 bases spanning the gap. Per germline, CDR1 LGHNA and CDR2 YNFKEQ. This CDR3 comprises 14 residues.

V and J are TRBV7-6 and TRBJ1-6, with D unclear. This CDR3 comprises 14 residues. Trimming took 5 bases from V and 8 from J, leaving 13 bases between them. Germline CDR1 and CDR2: SGHVS and FNYEAQ. CDR3 sequence (DNA): TGTGCCAGCAGCCTTGCTCCCTCGGATTCACCCCTCCACTTT. Its protein is CASSLAPSDSPLHF.

The CDR3 sequence: CASSQTGSMNTEAFF. The CDR3 DNA is TGTGCCAGCTCACAAACAGGGTCCATGAACACTGAAGCTTTCTTT. This chain links TRBV18 with TRBJ1-1; D possibly corresponds to TRBD1 (6 bases). CDR1 is KGHSH, CDR2 LQKENI, per germline. This CDR3 is 15 amino acids long. V lost 4 bases to trimming and J lost 0 bases, with 12 bases between them.

The chain recombines TRBV5-1 with TRBJ2-1; D is ambiguous. V was shortened by 2 bases and J by 2 bases, with 8 bases between the two germline ends. CDR3 size: 14 residues. The germline gives CDR1 SGHRS, CDR2 YFSETQ. The CDR3 DNA reads as TGCGCCAGCAGCTTTAACTACCCCTACAATGAGCAGTTCTTC. As protein: CASSFNYPYNEQFF.

This clone was picked up one time. This chain connects TRBV5-1 to TRBJ2-7, with 8 nucleotides matching TRBD1. V lost 4 bases, J lost 2 bases, and 8 bases stayed unmatched. Per germline, CDR1 SGHRS and CDR2 YFSETQ. The CDR3 sequence is 15 residues long. CDR3 nucleotide sequence: TGCGCCAGCAGCACTAAGGACAGGGCACCCTACGAGCAGTACTTC. Protein sequence: CASSTKDRAPYEQYF.